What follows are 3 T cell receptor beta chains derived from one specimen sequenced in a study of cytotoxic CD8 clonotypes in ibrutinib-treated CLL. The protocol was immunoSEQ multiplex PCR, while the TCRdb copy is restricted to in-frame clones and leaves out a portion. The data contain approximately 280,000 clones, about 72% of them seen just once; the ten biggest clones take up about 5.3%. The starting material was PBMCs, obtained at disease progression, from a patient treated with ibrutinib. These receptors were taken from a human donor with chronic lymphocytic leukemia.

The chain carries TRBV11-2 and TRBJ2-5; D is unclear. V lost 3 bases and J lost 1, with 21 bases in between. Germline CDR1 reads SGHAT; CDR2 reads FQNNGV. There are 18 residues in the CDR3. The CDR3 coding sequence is TGTGCCAGCAGCTTTGGGGTGTGGAGAACACCCTCCCAAGAGACCCAGTACTTC. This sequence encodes CASSFGVWRTPSQETQYF. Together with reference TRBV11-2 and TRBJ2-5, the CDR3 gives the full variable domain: EAGVAQSPRYKIIEKRQSVAFWCNPISGHATLYWYQQILGQGPKLLIQFQNNGVVDDSQLPKDRFSAERLKGVDSTLKIQPAKLEDSAVYLCASSFGVWRTPSQETQYFGPGTRLLVL.

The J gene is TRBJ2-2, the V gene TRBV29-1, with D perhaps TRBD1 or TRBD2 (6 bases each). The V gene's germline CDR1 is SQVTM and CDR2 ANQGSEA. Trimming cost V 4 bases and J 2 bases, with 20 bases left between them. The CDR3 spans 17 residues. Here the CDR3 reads CSVVTGAYRTNTGELFF. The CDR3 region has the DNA TGCAGCGTTGTGACGGGGGCCTATCGGACTAACACCGGGGAGCTGTTTTTT.

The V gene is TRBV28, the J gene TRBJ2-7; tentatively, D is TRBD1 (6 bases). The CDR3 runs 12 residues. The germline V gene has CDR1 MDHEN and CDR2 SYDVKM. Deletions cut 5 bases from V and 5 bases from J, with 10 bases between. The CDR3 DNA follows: TGTGCCAGCAGTCCCGACAGGAACGAGCAGTACTTC. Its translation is CASSPDRNEQYF. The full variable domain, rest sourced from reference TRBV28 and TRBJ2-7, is DVKVTQSSRYLVKRTGEKVFLECVQDMDHENMFWYRQDPGLGLRLIYFSYDVKMKEKGDIPEGYSVSREKKERFSLILESASTNQTSMYLCASSPDRNEQYFGPGTRLTVT.